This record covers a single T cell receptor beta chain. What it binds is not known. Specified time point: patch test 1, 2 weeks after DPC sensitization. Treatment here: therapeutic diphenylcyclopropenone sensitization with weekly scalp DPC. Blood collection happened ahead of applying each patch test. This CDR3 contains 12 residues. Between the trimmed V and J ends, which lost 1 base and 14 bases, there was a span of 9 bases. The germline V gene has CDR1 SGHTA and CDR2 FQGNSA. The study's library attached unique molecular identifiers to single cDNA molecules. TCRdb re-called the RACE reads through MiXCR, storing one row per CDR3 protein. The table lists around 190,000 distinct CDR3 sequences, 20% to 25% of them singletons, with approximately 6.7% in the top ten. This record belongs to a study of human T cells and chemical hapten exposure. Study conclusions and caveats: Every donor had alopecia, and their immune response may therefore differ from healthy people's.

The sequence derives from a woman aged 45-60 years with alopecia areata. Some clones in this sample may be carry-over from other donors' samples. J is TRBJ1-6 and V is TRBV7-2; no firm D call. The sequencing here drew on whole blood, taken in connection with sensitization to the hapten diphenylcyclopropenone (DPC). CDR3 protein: CASSLDSWALHF. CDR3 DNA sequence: TGTGCCAGCAGCTTAGATAGCTGGGCCCTCCACTTT.